Below are 26 T cell receptor beta chains sequenced from a single sample in a study of T cell repertoires in cytomegalovirus infection. Their specific antigens are unknown. MiXCR was run by TCRdb on the reads, yielding one entry per CDR3 protein. The sample has fewer than 650,000 distinct CDR3 sequences; around two fifths are singletons. The material was cultured PBMCs, obtained from culture after CMV antigen stimulation. These receptors came from a human donor in good health (CMV status not recorded). Some clones in this sample may be carry-over from other donors' samples.

The V and J genes are TRBV6-5 and TRBJ2-3; 9 bases line up with TRBD1. This CDR3 is 14 amino acids long. V shed 7 bases and J 4 bases; nucleotides not matched to a gene: 6. Looked up from germline, CDR1 is MNHEY and CDR2 is SVGAGI. The DNA of the CDR3 is TGTGCCAGCACTACGGACAGGGGACCAGATACGCAGTATTTT. This sequence encodes CASTTDRGPDTQYF.

This clonotype was recorded a few times. The V gene is TRBV12-3 or TRBV12-4, the J gene TRBJ1-6; 9 bases align to TRBD1. V gave up 5 bases and J gave up 9 bases; unmatched junction bases: 5. This CDR3 has 14 amino acids. CDR3 nucleotides: TGTGCCAGCAGTCCGGGACAGGGCGGTTCACCCCTCCACTTT. As protein: CASSPGQGGSPLHF.

The chain links TRBV29-1 to TRBJ1-4; TRBD1 might be the D (6 bases). Trimming left V 1 base short and J 7 bases short, with 16 bases between. The CDR3 has 15 amino acids. Germline lookup yields CDR1 SQVTM and CDR2 ANQGSEA. The CDR3 sequence is CSVEVLGAPGEKLFF. CDR3 DNA sequence: TGCAGCGTTGAAGTACTGGGGGCGCCGGGTGAAAAACTGTTTTTT. The variable domain in full, with the rest retrieved from reference TRBV29-1 and TRBJ1-4, is SAVISQKPSRDICQRGTSLTIQCQVDSQVTMMFWYRQQPGQSLTLIATANQGSEATYESGFVIDKFPISRPNLTFSTLTVSNMSPEDSSIYLCSVEVLGAPGEKLFFGSGTQLSVL.

DNA of the CDR3: TGTGCCAGCAGTGAAGAGTGGAGACAGGGATCCTCACCCCTCCACTTT. Translation gives CASSEEWRQGSSPLHF. The chain joins TRBV6-1 to TRBJ1-6, with 7 bases fitting TRBD1. The length of the CDR3 is 16 residues. With V trimmed by 1 base and J by 10 bases, 10 bases remained unmatched. Germline-derived CDR1 and CDR2 are MNHNS and SASEGT.

In its sample, this clonotype was seen a few times. The chain has TRBV15 and TRBJ1-5; D unresolved. The germline V and J ends were trimmed by 1 base and 0 bases, with 4 bases remaining between them. The CDR3 contains 14 residues. Germline CDR1 and CDR2: LNHNV and YYDKDF (reference sequence). Written as DNA, the CDR3 is TGTGCCACCAGCAGAGGAGATAGCAATCAGCCCCAGCATTTT. Encoded protein: CATSRGDSNQPQHF.

This clonotype was counted between two and nine times. This rearrangement joins TRBV12-3 or TRBV12-4 to TRBJ1-4, with no clear D. Trimming pared 5 bases from V and 8 bases from J, leaving 15 bases between. This CDR3 is 14 amino acids long. CDR3 in amino acids: CASSPSRAGEKLFF. The CDR3 region has the DNA TGTGCCAGCAGTCCCAGCCGGGCCGGCGAAAAACTGTTTTTT.

The chain couples TRBV18 to TRBJ2-7; D not resolved. Trimming pared 2 bases from V and 3 bases from J, leaving 11 bases between. The CDR3 runs 14 residues. CDR1 and CDR2 from the germline V gene are KGHSH and LQKENI. The CDR3 DNA is TGTGCCAGCTCACCAGGGGTTGGTTTCTACGAGCAGTACTTC. Its translation is CASSPGVGFYEQYF.

The V call is TRBV29-1, the J call TRBJ1-3; no clear D. The germline CDR1 and CDR2 sequences are SQVTM and ANQGSEA. CDR3 size: 11 residues. Trimming removed 7 bases at V and 4 bases at J, with 8 bases between. CDR3 sequence reads: CSGLGGNTIYF. CDR3 nucleotide sequence: TGCAGCGGTCTGGGAGGAAACACCATATATTTT.

This clonotype was seen only a few times. The chain uses TRBV7-2 and TRBJ2-3; D is unresolved. The V end was cut by 1 base, the J end by 0 bases, with 8 bases between. The CDR3 has 15 residues. Germline loops: CDR1 SGHTA, CDR2 FQGNSA. The CDR3: CASSLVWQSTDTQYF. DNA of the CDR3: TGTGCCAGCAGCTTAGTTTGGCAGAGCACAGATACGCAGTATTTT.

The chain is built from TRBV4-3 and TRBJ2-3, with TRBD2 identical over 11 bases. CDR1 is LGHNA, CDR2 YSLEER, per germline. With V trimmed by 4 bases and J by 6 bases, 15 bases remained unmatched. The CDR3 has 18 residues. This chain's CDR3 is CASSRQPPGSSGGDTQYF. In DNA form, the CDR3 reads TGCGCCAGCAGCCGCCAGCCCCCCGGGTCTAGCGGGGGGGATACGCAGTATTTT.

The genes are TRBV4-1 and TRBJ2-7; no clear D gene. The V end was cut by 1 base, the J end by 5 bases, with 9 bases between. The germline V gene has CDR1 MGHRA and CDR2 YSYEKL. This CDR3 contains 13 residues. The CDR3 nucleotides read TGCGCCAGCAGCCAAGGAATTATAAACGAGCAGTACTTC. It codes for CASSQGIINEQYF.

This clonotype occurred a few times. The rearrangement links TRBV7-6 to TRBJ2-2, with D tentatively TRBD1 (5 bases). In germline, CDR1 is SGHVS, CDR2 FNYEAQ. V was cut by 1 base and J by 7 bases, with 13 bases left in between. The CDR3 runs 15 residues. The CDR3 sequence: CASSLGGGAIGELFF. In DNA form, the CDR3 reads TGTGCCAGCAGCTTAGGGGGCGGTGCGATCGGGGAGCTGTTTTTT.

This rearrangement joins TRBV6-6 to TRBJ2-5; no clear D gene. This CDR3 spans 12 amino acids. From germline, CDR1 is MNHNY and CDR2 SVGAGI (reference sequence). This chain's CDR3 is CVAGVESETQYF. In DNA form, the CDR3 reads TGTGTTGCTGGCGTGGAAAGTGAGACCCAGTACTTC.

The V gene is TRBV12-3 or TRBV12-4, the J gene TRBJ1-4; 10 bases agree with TRBD1. The CDR3 length is 14 residues. The V segment lost 5 bases and the J segment 8 bases; nucleotides outside the gene matches: 5. CDR3 loop: CASSPGTGEEKLFF. The CDR3 DNA sequence: TGTGCCAGCAGTCCCGGGACAGGGGAGGAAAAACTGTTTTTT.

This clonotype came up a few times. This chain joins TRBV7-2 and TRBJ2-7; 12 bases map to TRBD2. Germline CDR1 and CDR2: SGHTA and FQGNSA. V was pared by 5 bases and J by 2 bases, with 13 bases of the junction left unmatched. This CDR3 region has 18 residues. CDR3 protein: CASSLRPTTSGGPYEQYF. The CDR3 DNA reads as TGTGCCAGCAGCCTTAGGCCTACGACTAGCGGGGGCCCCTACGAGCAGTACTTC.

The J gene is TRBJ2-2, the V gene TRBV2; D call uncertain. Trimming removed 8 bases at V and 6 bases at J, with 13 bases between. The CDR3 loop spans 13 amino acids. CDR1 and CDR2 (germline): SNHLY, FYNNEI. The CDR3 spells CASQEDFSGELFF. CDR3 nucleotide sequence: TGTGCCAGCCAGGAAGACTTCTCCGGGGAGCTGTTTTTT.

This clonotype came up a few times. The chain is built from TRBV6-1 and TRBJ1-2, with a tentative D call TRBD1 (5 bases). CDR3 length: 14 amino acids. Germline V CDR1 and CDR2: MNHNS, SASEGT. Trimming removed 5 bases at V and 0 bases at J, with 10 bases between. The CDR3 is CASSISQANYGYTF. CDR3 nucleotides: TGTGCCAGCAGTATCTCACAGGCTAACTATGGCTACACCTTC.

The rearrangement uses TRBV20-1 and TRBJ2-5, with D uncertain. The CDR3 covers 12 residues. V gave up 8 bases and J gave up 5 bases, with 15 bases separating them. CDR1 DFQATT and CDR2 SNEGSKA come from the germline V gene (reference sequence). The chain's CDR3 is CSNYAPGETQYF. In DNA form, the CDR3 reads TGCAGTAATTACGCCCCCGGGGAGACCCAGTACTTC.

The rearrangement joins TRBV11-2 to TRBJ2-1, with 7 bases that match TRBD1. V shed 6 bases, J shed 4 bases, and the junction held 6 bases outside the gene matches. CDR3 length: 14 residues. Germline CDR1 SGHAT, CDR2 FQNNGV. The CDR3, as DNA: TGTGCCAGCAGGGCGCCAGGGGGTTACAATGAGCAGTTCTTC. Its translation is CASRAPGGYNEQFF.

The CDR3 DNA reads as TGTGCCACCAGGGGGGTCCGCAGTGAGCAGTTCTTC. This codes for CATRGVRSEQFF. V usage is TRBV24-1 and J usage is TRBJ2-1; D tentatively fits TRBD1 or TRBD2 (5 bases each). Deletions cut 7 bases from V and 9 bases from J, with 12 bases between. Germline assignment: CDR1 KGHDR and CDR2 SFDVKD. There are 12 residues in the CDR3.

The V call is TRBV7-9, the J call TRBJ2-7; D is perhaps TRBD1 (5 bases). V was cut by 5 bases and J by 7 bases, with 15 bases left in between. CDR1 and CDR2 (germline): SEHNR, FQNEAQ (reference sequence). The CDR3 loop spans 13 amino acids. The CDR3 region has the DNA TGTGCCAGCAGCCCTCATGGTCCAGGGGAGCAGTACTTC. The encoded protein is CASSPHGPGEQYF.

This clonotype was seen a single time. CDR3 sequence reads: CASSDDRTEAFF. The CDR3 DNA reads as TGTGCCAGCAGCGATGACAGGACTGAAGCTTTCTTT. The gene calls are TRBV9 and TRBJ1-1; weak D call: TRBD1 (6 bases). CDR1 is SGDLS and CDR2 is YYNGEE in the germline V gene. With 3 bases removed from V and 5 bases from J, the gap between germline ends came to 8 bases. CDR3 length: 12 amino acids.

This clonotype has only a few counts. The V gene is TRBV4-3, the J gene TRBJ2-5; D may be TRBD2 (5 bases). V was shortened by 0 bases and J by 7 bases, with 27 bases between the two germline ends. Per germline, CDR1 LGHNA and CDR2 YSLEER. The CDR3 runs 19 residues. As DNA, the CDR3 is TGCGCCAGCAGCCAAGACCGGTTGATTGGGCTAGCCGCGCCTAGGACCCAGTACTTC. Translation gives CASSQDRLIGLAAPRTQYF.

The CDR3: CASSLGLRPSDEQFF. The DNA of the CDR3 is TGTGCCAGCAGTTTAGGTCTCAGACCAAGCGATGAGCAGTTCTTC. V gene TRBV12-3 or TRBV12-4 combines with J gene TRBJ2-1; D ambiguous. The V end lost 1 base, the J end lost 8 bases, and 15 bases lay between the germline ends. The CDR3 length is 15 residues.

The V gene is TRBV4-1, the J gene TRBJ1-4; weak D call: TRBD1 (5 bases). Trimming took 1 base from V and 8 from J, leaving 11 bases between them. The length of the CDR3 is 14 residues. Germline values: CDR1 MGHRA, CDR2 YSYEKL. The CDR3 loop reads CASSQVAGGEKLFF. Here the CDR3 DNA reads TGCGCCAGCAGCCAAGTAGCGGGGGGGGAAAAACTGTTTTTT.

The V and J genes are TRBV14 and TRBJ1-6; no definite D call. CDR1 is SGHDN, CDR2 FVKESK, per germline. The germline V and J ends were trimmed by 0 bases and 7 bases, with 10 bases remaining between them. This CDR3 contains 15 residues. CDR3 sequence: CASSQDPGTNSPLHF. CDR3 nucleotide sequence: TGTGCCAGCAGCCAAGATCCGGGAACAAATTCACCCCTCCACTTT.